A single sample is the source of the 29 T cell receptor beta chains below, sequenced in a study of cytomegalovirus exposure and HLA in healthy donors. A multiplex PCR was run with 60 Vbeta primers and 13 Jbeta primers. Some clones are missing from TCRdb's copy, which holds only in-frame ones; the method was immunoSEQ multiplex PCR. The data contain fewer than 250,000 clones, roughly 80% of them singletons. The material sequenced was PBMCs. The receptor source for this set is a woman aged 45 to 65 in good health and CMV-seronegative.

In this sample, this clone turned up once. The V gene is TRBV27, the J gene TRBJ2-3; D is possibly TRBD1 (5 bases). CDR3 size: 15 residues. V lost 2 bases and J lost 1, with 10 bases in between. Germline loops: CDR1 MNHEY, CDR2 SMNVEV (reference sequence). This CDR3 reads CASSLGRAGTDTQYF. CDR3 DNA: TGTGCCAGCAGTTTAGGCAGGGCGGGCACAGATACGCAGTATTTT.

This chain links TRBV6-4 with TRBJ1-5; tentatively, D is TRBD1 (5 bases). The CDR3 has 15 amino acids. CDR1 and CDR2 from the germline V gene are MRHNA and SNTAGT. Trimming took off 6 bases at V and 3 bases at J, with 15 bases between the two ends. Here the CDR3 DNA reads TGTGCCAGCAGCCAATCGGGGGACTCCAATCAGCCCCAGCATTTT. Its translation is CASSQSGDSNQPQHF.

The chain combines TRBV15 with TRBJ2-1; TRBD1 is a possible D gene (6 bases). Trimming left V 3 bases short and J 7 bases short, with 28 bases between. The CDR3 spans 19 residues. CDR1 and CDR2 (germline): LNHNV, YYDKDF (reference sequence). Here the CDR3 reads CATSRNILMRTVPENEQFF. CDR3 in DNA: TGTGCCACCAGCAGGAACATCTTAATGCGGACAGTGCCCGAGAATGAGCAGTTCTTC.

V usage is TRBV11-2 and J usage is TRBJ2-2, with D hard to call. CDR3 length equals 14 residues. V was trimmed by 3 bases and J by 6 bases, leaving 11 bases between them. Germline loops: CDR1 SGHAT, CDR2 FQNNGV. CDR3 DNA: TGTGCCAGCAGCTTCCAGACATGGTCCGGGGAGCTGTTTTTT. Protein sequence: CASSFQTWSGELFF.

The CDR3 region has the DNA TGTGCCAGTAAGGGGATCTATGGCTACACCTTC. Its translation: CASKGIYGYTF. The chain couples TRBV19 to TRBJ1-2; D perhaps matches TRBD1 (5 bases). Germline values: CDR1 LNHDA, CDR2 SQIVND (reference sequence). The CDR3 is 11 amino acids. V lost 7 bases and J lost 4, with 7 bases in between.

The gene calls are TRBV2 and TRBJ1-2, with D hard to call. Trimming took 2 bases from V and 8 from J, leaving 15 bases between them. This CDR3 comprises 14 residues. The germline V gene has CDR1 SNHLY and CDR2 FYNNEI. CDR3 sequence: CASSEFGEIGGYTF. The CDR3 bases are TGTGCCAGCAGTGAATTCGGGGAGATAGGGGGCTACACCTTC.

V is TRBV5-1 and J is TRBJ2-1, with a possible D match to TRBD1 (6 bases). Trimming removed 1 base from V and 4 bases from J, with 12 bases in between. The CDR3 runs 15 residues. Germline CDR1 reads SGHRS; CDR2 reads YFSETQ. CDR3 residues: CASSLITGKYNEQFF. CDR3 nucleotides: TGCGCCAGCAGCTTGATAACAGGGAAGTACAATGAGCAGTTCTTC.

This sequence joins TRBV13 and TRBJ1-4; maybe TRBD1 (6 bases). The V end lost 2 bases, the J end lost 12 bases, and 16 bases lay between the germline ends. Germline CDR1 is PRHDT and CDR2 is FYEKMQ (reference sequence). The CDR3 contains 14 residues. The CDR3 sequence: CASSLYRDKEELFF. In DNA, the CDR3 is TGTGCCAGCAGCTTATACAGGGATAAAGAGGAACTGTTTTTT. The entire variable domain, with the rest obtained from reference TRBV13 and TRBJ1-4, is as follows: AAGVIQSPRHLIKEKRETATLKCYPIPRHDTVYWYQQGPGQDPQFLISFYEKMQSDKGSIPDRFSAQQFSDYHSELNMSSLELGDSALYFCASSLYRDKEELFFGSGTQLSVL.

The gene calls are TRBV5-1 and TRBJ2-3; D call uncertain. Trimming took off 1 base at V and 4 bases at J, with 7 bases between the two ends. The CDR3 contains 13 residues. The V gene's germline CDR1 is SGHRS and CDR2 YFSETQ. The CDR3 DNA reads TGCGCCAGCAGCTTGACGCCAGCAGATACGCAGTATTTT. This encodes CASSLTPADTQYF.

The chain has TRBV4-3 and TRBJ2-1; TRBD1 matches 9 bases. The junction had 6 bases not matched to a gene; V was cut back by 6 bases and J by 3 bases. This CDR3 spans 15 amino acids. Germline assignment: CDR1 LGHNA and CDR2 YSLEER. The CDR3 loop is CASSERTGVYNEQFF. For the CDR3, the DNA is TGCGCCAGCAGTGAGCGGACAGGGGTCTACAATGAGCAGTTCTTC.

This clone occurred once. The rearrangement links TRBV28 to TRBJ2-7; 7 bases align to TRBD2. This CDR3 has 15 amino acids. V was clipped by 4 bases and J by 3 bases; unmatched bases: 9. Germline V gene sequence: CDR1 MDHEN, CDR2 SYDVKM. This CDR3 is CASSSPGTTRYEQYF. The CDR3 DNA sequence: TGTGCCAGCAGTTCCCCCGGGACTACCCGCTACGAGCAGTACTTC.

To note about this clone: A junction boundary mismatches the germline segment, possibly from a read error. The chain employs TRBV7-9 and TRBJ2-5; TRBD2 matches at 8 bases. Germline CDR1 and CDR2: SEHNR and FQNEAQ (reference sequence). This CDR3 is 15 amino acids long. This CDR3 reads CSSSSSLAGQETQYF. The DNA of the CDR3 is TGTTCCAGCAGCTCCTCCCTAGCGGGTCAAGAGACCCAGTACTTC.

Of note for this clone: The junction departs from germline at one end; a sequencing error may be responsible. The sample has other DNA sequences that encode this CDR3 too. The chain is built from TRBV7-6 and TRBJ1-3, with D tentatively TRBD1 (5 bases). The length of the CDR3 is 15 residues. Germline lookup yields CDR1 SGHVS and CDR2 FNYEAQ. The CDR3 sequence: CASSLGQFSGNTIYF. CDR3 coding DNA: TGTGCCAGCAGCTTAGGACAGTTCTCTGGAAACACTATATATTTT.

This clone has just a few counts. The chain recombines TRBV4-1 with TRBJ2-1; the match to TRBD2 covers 7 bases. This CDR3 spans 14 amino acids. Germline CDR1 and CDR2: MGHRA and YSYEKL. The J segment lost 6 bases and the V segment lost 1 base, leaving 3 bases of the junction unmatched. The CDR3 loop reads CASSQASGVNEQFF. The CDR3 DNA reads TGCGCCAGCAGCCAAGCGAGCGGGGTCAATGAGCAGTTCTTC.

The J gene is TRBJ1-5, the V gene TRBV11-3; possibly TRBD1 for D (6 bases). CDR3 length equals 18 residues. V lost 1 base and J 2 bases, leaving 18 bases between the germline ends. Germline assignment: CDR1 SGHNT and CDR2 YENEEA. CDR3 protein: CASSLAVLSRQGNQPQHF. CDR3 nucleotide sequence: TGTGCCAGCAGCTTAGCGGTTTTAAGTAGACAGGGCAATCAGCCCCAGCATTTT.

This chain connects TRBV15 to TRBJ2-5, with D hard to call. The DNA end favors TRBJ2-7, so the J call may be wrong. Germline CDR1 LNHNV, CDR2 YYDKDF (reference sequence). The length of the CDR3 is 12 residues. CDR3 protein: CATSRGGYEQYF. The CDR3 nucleotides are TGTGCCACCAGCAGAGGCGGCTACGAGCAGTACTTC.

The chain is built from TRBV27 and TRBJ2-1; 7 bases map to TRBD2. CDR3 length: 15 amino acids. V dropped 7 bases and J dropped 5; count of bases not matched to a gene: 11. Germline lookup yields CDR1 MNHEY and CDR2 SMNVEV (reference sequence). Written as DNA, the CDR3 is TGTGCCAGCACCCGGCGGGGGATCAGGAACAATGAGCAGTTCTTC. Translated, it gives CASTRRGIRNNEQFF.

The rearrangement uses TRBV7-2 and TRBJ2-3; 10 bases map to TRBD2. The J segment lost 4 bases and the V segment lost 1 base, leaving 5 bases of the junction unmatched. Germline CDR1 SGHTA, CDR2 FQGNSA. The CDR3 totals 16 residues. DNA of the CDR3: TGTGCCAGCAGCTTAGATCGGCTAGCGGGAGCAGATACGCAGTATTTT. Residues: CASSLDRLAGADTQYF.

The gene calls are TRBV6-1 and TRBJ1-2; TRBD1 agrees at 9 bases. Trimming at V came to 4 bases and at J to 7 bases, leaving 7 bases not matched to a gene. This CDR3 spans 14 amino acids. CDR1 is MNHNS, CDR2 SASEGT, per germline. DNA of the CDR3: TGTGCCAGCAGTGTCCGGGACAGGGCCGCTGGCTACACCTTC. Its translation: CASSVRDRAAGYTF.

This chain connects TRBV6-6 to TRBJ2-3; 15 bases agree with TRBD2. V trimming: 8 bases; J trimming: 4 bases; junction bases outside the gene matches: 4. The CDR3 covers 15 residues. The germline V gene encodes CDR1 MNHNY and CDR2 SVGAGI (reference sequence). The CDR3 protein is CASRTSGREPDTQYF. The CDR3 nucleotides read TGTGCCAGCCGGACTAGCGGGAGGGAACCAGATACGCAGTATTTT.

With regard to this clone: Other nucleotide sequences from this sample produce the same CDR3. This sequence joins TRBV5-1 and TRBJ2-7, with D uncertain. CDR3 length equals 14 residues. Deletions cut 0 bases from V and 2 bases from J, with 9 bases between. CDR1 is SGHRS and CDR2 is YFSETQ in the germline V gene. The CDR3 protein is CASSLVVSPYEQYF. The DNA of the CDR3 is TGCGCCAGCAGCTTGGTTGTCAGTCCCTACGAGCAGTACTTC.

The genes are TRBV5-6 and TRBJ2-3; 8 bases agree with TRBD1. Unmatched junction bases numbered 7, after V lost 2 bases and J lost 2 bases. This CDR3 is 16 amino acids long. The V gene's germline CDR1 is SGHDT and CDR2 YYEEEE. This chain's CDR3 is CASSFLTGGVTDTQYF. The CDR3 DNA reads TGTGCCAGCAGCTTCTTAACAGGGGGAGTCACAGATACGCAGTATTTT. Using reference TRBV5-6 and TRBJ2-3 for the parts outside the CDR3, the full variable domain is DAGVTQSPTHLIKTRGQQVTLRCSPKSGHDTVSWYQQALGQGPQFIFQYYEEEERQRGNFPDRFSGHQFPNYSSELNVNALLLGDSALYLCASSFLTGGVTDTQYFGPGTRLTVL.

J is TRBJ2-3 and V is TRBV5-6, with 10 positions matching TRBD2. The germline V gene encodes CDR1 SGHDT and CDR2 YYEEEE. The J segment lost 2 bases and the V segment lost 4 bases, leaving 4 bases of the junction unmatched. The CDR3 covers 15 residues. CDR3 sequence: CASSLSGRPTDTQYF. CDR3 nucleotide sequence: TGTGCCAGCAGCCTTAGCGGGAGGCCCACAGATACGCAGTATTTT. Using reference TRBV5-6 and TRBJ2-3 for the parts outside the CDR3, the full variable domain is DAGVTQSPTHLIKTRGQQVTLRCSPKSGHDTVSWYQQALGQGPQFIFQYYEEEERQRGNFPDRFSGHQFPNYSSELNVNALLLGDSALYLCASSLSGRPTDTQYFGPGTRLTVL.

Concerning this clone: The same CDR3 is also encoded by other DNA sequences in this sample. The chain carries TRBV7-2 and TRBJ1-1; D gene unclear. The germline V gene has CDR1 SGHTA and CDR2 FQGNSA. V lost 2 bases and J 3 bases, leaving 7 bases between the germline ends. The CDR3 is made up of 13 amino acids. CDR3 DNA sequence: TGTGCCAGCAGCTTAAGAAGAGACACTGAAGCTTTCTTT. Translation: CASSLRRDTEAFF.

This clone was recorded once. An end of the junction does not agree with germline; a read error may underlie this. The V call is TRBV11-2, the J call TRBJ2-7; 8 bases fit TRBD1. The CDR3 totals 16 residues. Per the germline V gene, CDR1 is SGHAT and CDR2 is FQNNGV. DNA for the CDR3: TGTGCCAGCAGTTTAGACAGGGGTAATATAGCCTACGAGCAGTACTTC. Translated, it gives CASSLDRGNIAYEQYF.

V and J are TRBV10-3 and TRBJ1-1; D perhaps matches TRBD1 (5 bases). The V and J ends lost 8 bases and 1 base respectively, with 11 bases between them. CDR1 and CDR2 from the germline V gene are ENHRY and SYGVKD. CDR3 size: 13 residues. As DNA, the CDR3 is TGTGCCATCTCTCTAGGACAGAACACTGAAGCTTTCTTT. Translating it yields CAISLGQNTEAFF.

The chain joins TRBV27 to TRBJ1-6, with 9 bases lining up with TRBD1. V was clipped by 7 bases and J by 10 bases; unmatched bases: 2. Germline V gene lookup returns CDR1 MNHEY and CDR2 SMNVEV (reference sequence). CDR3 size: 12 residues. The CDR3 here is CASMDRGSPLHF. CDR3 bases: TGTGCCAGCATGGACAGGGGATCACCCCTCCACTTT.

The chain recombines TRBV6-5 with TRBJ1-1, with TRBD1 as a possible D gene (5 bases). CDR3 size: 14 residues. Trimming took 2 bases from V and 4 from J, leaving 11 bases between them. Germline CDR1 is MNHEY and CDR2 is SVGAGI. The CDR3 sequence: CASSYAGRGTEAFF. CDR3 bases: TGTGCCAGCAGTTACGCAGGGAGGGGCACTGAAGCTTTCTTT.

The CDR3 is CASSPQGLGRYSYNEQFF. DNA for the CDR3: TGTGCCAGCAGCCCCCAGGGCCTCGGACGTTACTCCTACAATGAGCAGTTCTTC. The chain links TRBV9 to TRBJ2-1; D is possibly TRBD1 (5 bases). Germline V gives CDR1 SGDLS, CDR2 YYNGEE. V was shortened by 4 bases and J by 0 bases, with 20 bases between the two germline ends. The CDR3 extends over 18 amino acids.